This T cell receptor beta chain stems from a study of Siglec-9 on CD8 T cells in melanoma. Germline V gene sequence: CDR1 SNHLY, CDR2 FYNNEI. The CDR3 has 17 amino acids. The junction had 7 bases not matched to a gene; V was cut back by 5 bases and J by 0 bases. General study points: An effector memory CD8+ T-cell subset seemingly accumulating in melanoma was reportedly marked and regulated by Siglec-9.

Only in-frame clones appear in the TCRdb table, and some are missing; sequencing was by immunoSEQ multiplex PCR. The sample lists 25,000 to 30,000 clones, about 80% occurring once. Comment on this clone: Its antigen is still unknown.

This chain uses TRBV2 with TRBJ2-1; 10 bases fit TRBD2. Sequencing input: Siglec-9- CD8+ T cells sorted from blood. The TCR originated in a human donor in good health. For the CDR3, the DNA is TGTGCCAGCAGTTCCGGGACTAGCGCACTCTCCTACAATGAGCAGTTCTTC. Encoded protein: CASSSGTSALSYNEQFF.